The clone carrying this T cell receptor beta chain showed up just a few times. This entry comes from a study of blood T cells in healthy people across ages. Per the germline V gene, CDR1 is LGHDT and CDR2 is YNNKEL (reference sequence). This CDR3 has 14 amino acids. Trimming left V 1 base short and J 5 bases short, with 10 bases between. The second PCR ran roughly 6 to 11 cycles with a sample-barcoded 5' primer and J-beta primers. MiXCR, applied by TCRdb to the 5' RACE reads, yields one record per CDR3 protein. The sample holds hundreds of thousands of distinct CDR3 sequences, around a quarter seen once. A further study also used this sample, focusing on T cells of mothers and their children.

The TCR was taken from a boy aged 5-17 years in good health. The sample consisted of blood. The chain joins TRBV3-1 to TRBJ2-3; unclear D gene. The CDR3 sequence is CASSQAGIGDTQYF. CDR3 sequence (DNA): TGTGCCAGCAGCCAAGCAGGCATTGGAGATACGCAGTATTTT.